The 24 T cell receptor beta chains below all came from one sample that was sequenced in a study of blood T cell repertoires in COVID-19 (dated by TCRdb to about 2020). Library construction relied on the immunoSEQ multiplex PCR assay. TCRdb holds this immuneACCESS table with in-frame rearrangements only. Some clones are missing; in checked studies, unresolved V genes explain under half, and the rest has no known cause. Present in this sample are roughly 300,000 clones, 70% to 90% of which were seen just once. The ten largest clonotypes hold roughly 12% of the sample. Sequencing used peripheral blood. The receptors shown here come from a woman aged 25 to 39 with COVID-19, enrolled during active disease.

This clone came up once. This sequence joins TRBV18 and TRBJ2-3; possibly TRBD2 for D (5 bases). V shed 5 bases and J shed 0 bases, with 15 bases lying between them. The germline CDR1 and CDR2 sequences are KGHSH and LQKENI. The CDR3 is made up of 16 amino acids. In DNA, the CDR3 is TGTGCCAGCTCAGACTTCAGCGGACTCAGCACAGATACGCAGTATTTT. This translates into CASSDFSGLSTDTQYF.

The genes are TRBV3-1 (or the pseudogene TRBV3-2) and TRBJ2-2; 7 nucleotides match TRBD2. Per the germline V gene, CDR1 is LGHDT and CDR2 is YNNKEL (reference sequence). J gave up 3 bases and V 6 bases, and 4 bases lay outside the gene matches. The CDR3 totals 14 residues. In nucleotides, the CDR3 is TGTGCCAGCAGTGGGGAGGGATACACCGGGGAGCTGTTTTTT. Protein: CASSGEGYTGELFF.

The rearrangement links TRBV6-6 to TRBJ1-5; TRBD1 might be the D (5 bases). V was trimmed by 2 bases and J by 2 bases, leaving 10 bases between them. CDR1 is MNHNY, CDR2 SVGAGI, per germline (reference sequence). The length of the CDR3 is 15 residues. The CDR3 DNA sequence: TGTGCCAGCAGTTACCAAGGGGCGGGCAATCAGCCCCAGCATTTT. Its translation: CASSYQGAGNQPQHF.

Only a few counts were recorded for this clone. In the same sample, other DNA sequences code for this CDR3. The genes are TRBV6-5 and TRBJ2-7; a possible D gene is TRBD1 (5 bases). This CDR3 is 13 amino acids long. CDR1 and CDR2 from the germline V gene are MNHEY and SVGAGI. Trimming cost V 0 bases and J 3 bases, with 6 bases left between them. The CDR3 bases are TGTGCCAGCAGTTACTCAACAGGCTACGAGCAGTACTTC. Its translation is CASSYSTGYEQYF.

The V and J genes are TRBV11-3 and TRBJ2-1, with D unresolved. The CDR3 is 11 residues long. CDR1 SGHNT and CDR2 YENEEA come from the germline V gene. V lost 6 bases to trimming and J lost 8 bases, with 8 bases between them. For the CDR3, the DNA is TGTGCCAGCAGTTCTCCCGATGAGCAGTTCTTC. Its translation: CASSSPDEQFF.

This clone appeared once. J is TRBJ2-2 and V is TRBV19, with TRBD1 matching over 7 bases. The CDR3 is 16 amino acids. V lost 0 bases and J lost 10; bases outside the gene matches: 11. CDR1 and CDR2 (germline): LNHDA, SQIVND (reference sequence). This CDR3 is CASSIDHRQGPLELFF. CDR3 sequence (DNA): TGTGCCAGTAGTATAGATCATCGACAGGGTCCCTTGGAGCTGTTTTTT.

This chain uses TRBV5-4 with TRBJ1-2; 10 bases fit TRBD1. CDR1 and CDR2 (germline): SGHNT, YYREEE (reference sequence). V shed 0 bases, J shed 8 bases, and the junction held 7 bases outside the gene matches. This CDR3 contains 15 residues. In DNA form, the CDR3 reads TGTGCCAGCAGCTTGGTTGGGACAGGGGATAAAGGCTACACCTTC. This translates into CASSLVGTGDKGYTF.

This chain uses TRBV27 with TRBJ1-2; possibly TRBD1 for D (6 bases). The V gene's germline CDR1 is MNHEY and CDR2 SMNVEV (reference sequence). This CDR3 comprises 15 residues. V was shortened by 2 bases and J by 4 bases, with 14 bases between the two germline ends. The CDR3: CASSLSTGSIYGYTF. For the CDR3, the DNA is TGTGCCAGCAGTTTAAGTACAGGGTCCATCTATGGCTACACCTTC.

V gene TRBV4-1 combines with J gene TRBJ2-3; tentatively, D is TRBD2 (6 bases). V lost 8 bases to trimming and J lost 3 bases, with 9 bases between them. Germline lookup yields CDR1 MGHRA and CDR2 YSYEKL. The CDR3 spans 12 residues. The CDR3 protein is CASGRGTDTQYF. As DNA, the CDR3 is TGCGCCAGCGGGCGGGGAACAGATACGCAGTATTTT.

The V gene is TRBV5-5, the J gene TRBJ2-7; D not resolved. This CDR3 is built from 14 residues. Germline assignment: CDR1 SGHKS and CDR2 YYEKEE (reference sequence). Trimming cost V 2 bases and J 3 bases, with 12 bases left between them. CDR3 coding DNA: TGTGCCAGCAGCTTATACCGACAAAGCTACGAGCAGTACTTC. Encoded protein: CASSLYRQSYEQYF.

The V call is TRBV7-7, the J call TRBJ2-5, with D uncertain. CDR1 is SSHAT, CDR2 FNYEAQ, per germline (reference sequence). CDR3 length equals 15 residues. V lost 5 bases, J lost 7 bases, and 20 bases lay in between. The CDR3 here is CASSPSGEALGTQYF. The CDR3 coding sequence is TGTGCCAGCAGCCCCTCCGGTGAGGCACTGGGGACCCAGTACTTC. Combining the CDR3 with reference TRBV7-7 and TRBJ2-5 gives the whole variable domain GAGVSQSPRYKVTKRGQDVTLRCDPISSHATLYWYQQALGQGPEFLTYFNYEAQPDKSGLPSDRFSAERPEGSISTLTIQRTEQRDSAMYRCASSPSGEALGTQYFGPGTRLLVL.

In DNA form, the CDR3 reads TGTGCCAGCAGCCCGGGACAGATAAACTATGGCTACACCTTC. It translates to CASSPGQINYGYTF. The chain is built from TRBV6-2 or TRBV6-3 and TRBJ1-2; TRBD1 matches at 7 bases. This CDR3 is 14 amino acids long. Germline V gene lookup returns CDR1 MNHEY and CDR2 SVGEGT. Trimming cost V 6 bases and J 2 bases; bases outside gene matches: 6.

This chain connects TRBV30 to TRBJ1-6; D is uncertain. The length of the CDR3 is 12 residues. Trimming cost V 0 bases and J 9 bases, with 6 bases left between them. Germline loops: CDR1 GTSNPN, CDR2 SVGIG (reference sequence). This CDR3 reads CAWSVSSSPLHF. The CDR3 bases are TGTGCCTGGAGTGTATCGTCTTCACCCCTCCACTTT.

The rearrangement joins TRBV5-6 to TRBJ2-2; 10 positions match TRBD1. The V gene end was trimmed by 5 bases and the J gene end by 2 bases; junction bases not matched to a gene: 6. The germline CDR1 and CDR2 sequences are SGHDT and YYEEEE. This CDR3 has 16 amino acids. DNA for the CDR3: TGTGCCAGCAGTTCCGGGACAGGGGTAAACACCGGGGAGCTGTTTTTT. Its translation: CASSSGTGVNTGELFF.

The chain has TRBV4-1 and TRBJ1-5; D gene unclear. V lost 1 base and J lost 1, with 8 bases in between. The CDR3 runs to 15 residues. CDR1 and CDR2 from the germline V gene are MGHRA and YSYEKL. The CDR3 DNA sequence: TGCGCCAGCAGCCAAGTAACAGCAAGCAATCAGCCCCAGCATTTT. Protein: CASSQVTASNQPQHF.

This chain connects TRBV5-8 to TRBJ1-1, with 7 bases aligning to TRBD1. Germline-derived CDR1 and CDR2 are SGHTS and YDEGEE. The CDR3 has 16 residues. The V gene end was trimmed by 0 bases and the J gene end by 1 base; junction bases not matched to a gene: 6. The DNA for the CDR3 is TGTGCCAGCAGCTTGGAGGACAGGATAAGGAACACTGAAGCTTTCTTT. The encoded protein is CASSLEDRIRNTEAFF.

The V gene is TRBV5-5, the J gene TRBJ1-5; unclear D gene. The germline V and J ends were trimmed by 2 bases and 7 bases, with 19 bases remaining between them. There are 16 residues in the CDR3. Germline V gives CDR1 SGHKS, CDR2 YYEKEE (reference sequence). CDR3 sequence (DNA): TGTGCCAGCAGCTTTTCCGGGTCACTAAACATCCAGCCCCAGCATTTT. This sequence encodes CASSFSGSLNIQPQHF.

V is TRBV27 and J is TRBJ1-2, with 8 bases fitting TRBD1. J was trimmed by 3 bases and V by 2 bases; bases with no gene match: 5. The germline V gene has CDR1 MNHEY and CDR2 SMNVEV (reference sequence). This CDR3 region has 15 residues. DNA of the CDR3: TGTGCCAGCAGTTTAGGAGCAGGGGGCGACTATGGCTACACCTTC. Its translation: CASSLGAGGDYGYTF.

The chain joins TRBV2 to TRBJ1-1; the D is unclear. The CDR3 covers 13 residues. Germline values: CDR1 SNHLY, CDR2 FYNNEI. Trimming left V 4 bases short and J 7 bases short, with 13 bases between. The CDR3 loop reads CASSAQAPGEAFF. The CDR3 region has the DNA TGTGCCAGCAGTGCCCAGGCACCCGGTGAAGCTTTCTTT.

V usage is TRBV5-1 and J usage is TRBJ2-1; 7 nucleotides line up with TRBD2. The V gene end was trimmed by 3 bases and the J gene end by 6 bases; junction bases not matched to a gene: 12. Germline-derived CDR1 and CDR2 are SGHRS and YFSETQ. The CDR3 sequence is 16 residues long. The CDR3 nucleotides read TGCGCCAGCAGCTCGGGGGGAGGGCCAAGTCTCAATGAGCAGTTCTTC. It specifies CASSSGGGPSLNEQFF.

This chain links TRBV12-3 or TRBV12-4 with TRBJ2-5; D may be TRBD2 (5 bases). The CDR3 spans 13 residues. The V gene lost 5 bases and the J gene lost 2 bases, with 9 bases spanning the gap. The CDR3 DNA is TGTGCCAGCAGTCCCGCGGGTCAAGAGACCCAGTACTTC. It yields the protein CASSPAGQETQYF.

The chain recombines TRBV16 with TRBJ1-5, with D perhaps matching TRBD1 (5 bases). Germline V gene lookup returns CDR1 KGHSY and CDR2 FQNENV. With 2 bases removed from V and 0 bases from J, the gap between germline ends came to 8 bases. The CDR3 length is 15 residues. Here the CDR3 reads CASSQMTASNQPQHF. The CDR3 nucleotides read TGTGCCAGCAGCCAAATGACAGCTAGCAATCAGCCCCAGCATTTT. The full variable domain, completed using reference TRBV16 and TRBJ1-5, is GEEVAQTPKHLVRGEGQKAKLYCAPIKGHSYVFWYQQVLKNEFKFLISFQNENVFDETGMPKERFSAKCLPNSPCSLEIQATKLEDSAVYFCASSQMTASNQPQHFGDGTRLSIL.

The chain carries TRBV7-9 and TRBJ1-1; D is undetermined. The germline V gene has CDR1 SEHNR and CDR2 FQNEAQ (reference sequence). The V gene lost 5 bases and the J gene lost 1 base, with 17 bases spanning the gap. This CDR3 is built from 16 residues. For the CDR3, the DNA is TGTGCCAGCAGCCGGGGAGCATTAGGCGGGAACACTGAAGCTTTCTTT. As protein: CASSRGALGGNTEAFF.

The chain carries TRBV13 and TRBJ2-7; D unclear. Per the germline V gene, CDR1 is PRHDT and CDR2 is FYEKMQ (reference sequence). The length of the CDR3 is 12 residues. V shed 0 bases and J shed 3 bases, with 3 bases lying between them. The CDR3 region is CASSLGLYEQYF. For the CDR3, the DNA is TGTGCCAGCAGCTTAGGTCTCTACGAGCAGTACTTC.